The sequence of this TCR beta chain was determined in a study of OX40 agonist ivuxolimab in advanced cancers. Overall study: Ivuxolimab was administered intravenously to patients at 0.01 to 10 mg/kg every 2 weeks.

After removal of 1 base from V and 4 bases from J, the junction contained 6 bases not matched to a gene. This CDR3 contains 16 residues. Germline V CDR1 and CDR2: SGHAT, FQNNGV. Note on this clone: The antigen is unknown.

Regarding the study as a whole: Clonal expansion was seen in CD4+ and CD8+ blood T cells by week 6 at 0.1 to 3.0 mg/kg.

Libraries were prepared by immunoSEQ multiplex PCR; TCRdb keeps only in-frame clonotypes and omits some of them. Of about 32,000 clones in the sample, roughly nine tenths were seen once. V and J are TRBV11-2 and TRBJ2-1, with 8 bases identical to TRBD1. The TCR originated in an adult with an advanced solid tumor such as melanoma, head and neck, liver or kidney cancer. Material: CD4+ or CD8+ T cells sorted from blood, obtained in a trial of the OX40 agonist ivuxolimab. The CDR3 DNA sequence: TGTGCCAGCAGCTTAGGCCCGGGACAGGTATACAATGAGCAGTTCTTC. Protein: CASSLGPGQVYNEQFF.